The present entry profiles one T cell receptor (beta chain) with its context. The CDR3 is made up of 15 amino acids. With 4 bases clipped from V and 0 bases from J, the junction kept 5 bases outside the gene matches. Germline V gene sequence: CDR1 SEHNR, CDR2 FQNEAQ (reference sequence). This sample is part of a study of blood T cell repertoires in COVID-19. Across the study: COVID-19 samples from acute and convalescent phases originated in the United States, Italy and Spain. T cells, B-cell-depleted T cells, or PBMCs provided the cDNA or gDNA that served as material.

As handled by the study authors: Estimation of nucleated cell counts was performed using reference gene primer amplification. Generated by immunoSEQ multiplex PCR, the TCRdb table keeps only in-frame clones and is missing some. D and trimming come from the DNA, and the V and J calls and clone size come from that table. The sample includes roughly 98,000 clones, roughly 80% of them seen just once. The chain links TRBV7-9 to TRBJ1-1; 7 bases match TRBD1. The source is a man in his sixties or seventies with active or convalescent COVID-19. Sequencing was done on a sample of peripheral blood. The CDR3 nucleotides read TGTGCCAGCAGCTCCGGACAGGTAATGAACACTGAAGCTTTCTTT. This codes for CASSSGQVMNTEAFF. Looking up the rest from reference TRBV7-9 and TRBJ1-1 gives the full variable domain: DTGVSQNPRHKITKRGQNVTFRCDPISEHNRLYWYRQTLGQGPEFLTYFQNEAQLEKSRLLSDRFSAERPKGSFSTLEIQRTEQGDSAMYLCASSSGQVMNTEAFFGQGTRLTVV.